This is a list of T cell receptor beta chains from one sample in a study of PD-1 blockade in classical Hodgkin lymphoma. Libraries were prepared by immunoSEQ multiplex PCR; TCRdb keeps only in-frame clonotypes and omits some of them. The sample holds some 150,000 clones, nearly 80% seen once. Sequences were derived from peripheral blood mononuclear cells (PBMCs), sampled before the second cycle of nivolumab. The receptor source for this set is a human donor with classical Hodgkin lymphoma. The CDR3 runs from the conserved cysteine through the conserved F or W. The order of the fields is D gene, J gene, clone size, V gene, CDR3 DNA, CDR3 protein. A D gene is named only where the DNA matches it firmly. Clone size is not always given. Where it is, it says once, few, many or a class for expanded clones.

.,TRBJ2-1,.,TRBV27,TGTGCCAGCAACCCACTCACAGGGCCACCTGCTTACAATGAGCAGTTCTTC,CASNPLTGPPAYNEQFF
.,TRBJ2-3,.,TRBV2,TGTGCCAGCAGGGAAGCGCGGGGCACAGATACGCAGTATTTT,CASREARGTDTQYF
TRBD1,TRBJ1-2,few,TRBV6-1,TGTGCCAGCTCTCAGTCAGGGGGCTATGGCTACACCTTC,CASSQSGGYGYTF
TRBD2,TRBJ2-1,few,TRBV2,TGTGCCAGCAGCGCGACTAGCGGGAGGCCCAGAGGTGAGCAGTTCTTC,CASSATSGRPRGEQFF
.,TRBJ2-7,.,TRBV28,TGTGCCAGCAGTTTGAGGGTCCCAATCGAGCAGTACTTC,CASSLRVPIEQYF
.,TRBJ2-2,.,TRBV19,TGTGCCAGTAGTCCCCTTTCTAGACAGTTTTACACCGGGGAGCTGTTTTTT,CASSPLSRQFYTGELFF
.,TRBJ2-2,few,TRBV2,TGTGCCAGCCGCCAGTCTGGGGAGCTGTTTTTT,CASRQSGELFF
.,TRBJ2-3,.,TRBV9,TGTGCCAGCAGCGTTTTAGACAGCACAGATACGCAGTATTTT,CASSVLDSTDTQYF
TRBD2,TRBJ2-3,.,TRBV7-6,TGTGCCAGCAGCTTCAAAAGCGGGGAGGTAACAGATACGCAGTATTTT,CASSFKSGEVTDTQYF
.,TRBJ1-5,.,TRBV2,TGTGCCAGCAGCTTCTTGGGGGAGACGCCCCAGCATTTT,CASSFLGETPQHF
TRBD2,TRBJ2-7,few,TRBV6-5,TGTGCCAGCAGCCCTCTAGCGGTCCTCTCCTACGAGCAGTACTTC,CASSPLAVLSYEQYF
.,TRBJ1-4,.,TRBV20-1,TGCAGTGCTAGAGGATATGAAAAACTGTTTTTT,CSARGYEKLFF
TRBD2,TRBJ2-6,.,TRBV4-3,TGCGCCAGCAGCCTGTCGGGGGGTTCTGGGGCCAACGTCCTGACTTTC,CASSLSGGSGANVLTF
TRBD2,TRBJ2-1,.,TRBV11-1,TGTGCCAGCAGCTTTGGACTAGCGGGTCCCTCTCCCTACAATGAGCAGTTCTTC,CASSFGLAGPSPYNEQFF
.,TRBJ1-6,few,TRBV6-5,TGTGCCAGCAGTTGGGACCGTGAAATCCTCCACTTT,CASSWDREILHF
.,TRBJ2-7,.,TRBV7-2,TGTGCCAGCAGCGAGCAGGGACGGCACGAGCAGTACTTC,CASSEQGRHEQYF
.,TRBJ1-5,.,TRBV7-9,TGTGCCAGCAGCTTAGAAGGTAGGCATCAGCCCCAGCATTTT,CASSLEGRHQPQHF
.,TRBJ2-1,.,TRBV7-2,TGTGCCAGCAGCGAAACATCCGGCTCAACCGCCAATGAGCAGTTCTTC,CASSETSGSTANEQFF
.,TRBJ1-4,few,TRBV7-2,TGTGCCAGCAGCTTACGTGGACGGGCAACTAATGAAAAACTGTTTTTT,CASSLRGRATNEKLFF
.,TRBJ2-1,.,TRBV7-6,TGTGCCAGCTCCGGGGGCGCAATAGGGAATGAGCAGTTCTTC,CASSGGAIGNEQFF
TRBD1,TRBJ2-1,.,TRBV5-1,TGCGCCAGCAGCTTGTTACAGGGGTTTGGCAATGAGCAGTTCTTC,CASSLLQGFGNEQFF
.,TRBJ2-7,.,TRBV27,TGTGCCAGCAGTTTACGGGAAAGGGCCTACGAGCAGTACTTC,CASSLRERAYEQYF
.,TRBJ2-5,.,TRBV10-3,TGTGCCAGCAATAAGGAGACCCAGTACTTC,CASNKETQYF
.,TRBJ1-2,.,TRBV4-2,TGTGCCAGCAGCCAAGAGCGGAATGGACGCGGGATCGGGGGCTACACCTTC,CASSQERNGRGIGGYTF
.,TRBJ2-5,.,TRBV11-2,TGTGCCAGCAGCTTATTGGGGACTCGAATGTACCAAGAGACCCAGTACTTC,CASSLLGTRMYQETQYF
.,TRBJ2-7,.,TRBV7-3,TGTGCCAGCAGCTGGCCGGGGGACCGACCCTACGAGCAGTACTTC,CASSWPGDRPYEQYF
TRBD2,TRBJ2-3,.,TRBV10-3,TGTGCCATCAGTGAGATGTCTAGCGGCTCAGATACGCAGTATTTT,CAISEMSSGSDTQYF
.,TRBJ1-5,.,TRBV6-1,TGTGCCAGCAGTGGGGAAAGACCGAAGAATCAGCCCCAGCATTTT,CASSGERPKNQPQHF
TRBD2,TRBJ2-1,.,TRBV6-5,TGTGCCAGCAGTTTACTAGCGGGAGAGCAGTTCTTC,CASSLLAGEQFF
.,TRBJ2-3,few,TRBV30,TGTGCCTGGAGGGGCAGCGGACTCCCGTCGAGCACAGATACGCAGTATTTT,CAWRGSGLPSSTDTQYF
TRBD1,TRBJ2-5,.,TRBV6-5,TGTGCCAGCAGTTACTCCGGGACAGGGGGCGTTGAGACCCAGTACTTC,CASSYSGTGGVETQYF
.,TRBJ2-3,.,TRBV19,TGTGCCAGTAGTCCTCAGCCTACAGATACGCAGTATTTT,CASSPQPTDTQYF
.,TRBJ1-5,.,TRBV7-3,TGTGCCAGCAGCCCAGACATAAATAGCAATCAGCCCCAGCATTTT,CASSPDINSNQPQHF
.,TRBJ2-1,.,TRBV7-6,TGTGCCAGCAGCTCCCTAGGGTACAATGAGCAGTTCTTC,CASSSLGYNEQFF
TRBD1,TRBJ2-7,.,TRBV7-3,TGTGCCAGCAGCTTAAACCAGGGCAGGGGGCCGGGGGAGCAGTACTTC,CASSLNQGRGPGEQYF
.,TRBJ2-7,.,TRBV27,TGTGCCAGCAGTAGCCAGGGGAGCTCCTACGAGCAGTACTTC,CASSSQGSSYEQYF
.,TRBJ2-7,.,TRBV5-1,TGCGCCAGCAGCTTTCCGGGAATAAACGAGCAGTACTTC,CASSFPGINEQYF
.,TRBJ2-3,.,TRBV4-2,TGTGCCAGCAGCCAAGATGGCCAGTCCACAGATACGCAGTATTTT,CASSQDGQSTDTQYF
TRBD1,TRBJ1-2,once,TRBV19,TGTGCCAGTAGTATCGGGACAGGGTCTAGGACTAACTATGGCTACACCTTC,CASSIGTGSRTNYGYTF
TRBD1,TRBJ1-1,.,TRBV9,TGTGCCAGCAGCGTGGGTCAGACAGGGCTCATGAACACTGAAGCTTTCTTT,CASSVGQTGLMNTEAFF
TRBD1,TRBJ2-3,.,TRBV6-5,TGTGCCAGCAGTACAGACAGGGGGCACACAGATACGCAGTATTTT,CASSTDRGHTDTQYF
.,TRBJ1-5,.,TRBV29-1,TGCAGCGTCGCGGGCCGGGGGGAAAGCAATCAGCCCCAGCATTTT,CSVAGRGESNQPQHF
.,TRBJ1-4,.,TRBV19,TGTGCCAGTAGTATTCGCAGAAATGAAAAACTGTTTTTT,CASSIRRNEKLFF
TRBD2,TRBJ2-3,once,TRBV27,TGTGCCAGCAGTCCCCGGACTAGCGGGATATTTTCAGATACGCAGTATTTT,CASSPRTSGIFSDTQYF
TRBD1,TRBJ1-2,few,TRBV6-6,TGTGCCAGCATGGGGACAGGGGGACGAGGCTACACCTTC,CASMGTGGRGYTF
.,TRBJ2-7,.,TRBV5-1,TGCGCCAGCAGCTCCCGGGGTAGGGCCTACGAGCAGTACTTC,CASSSRGRAYEQYF
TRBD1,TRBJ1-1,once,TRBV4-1,TGCGCCAGCAGCCAAGGACAGGGGGCGTTCTCCAACACTGAAGCTTTCTTT,CASSQGQGAFSNTEAFF
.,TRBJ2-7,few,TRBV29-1,TGCAGCGTTGAGGTCGGCGGGAAACCCTACGAGCAGTACTTC,CSVEVGGKPYEQYF
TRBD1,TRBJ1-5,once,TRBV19,TGTGCCAGTAGTATAGTACAGGGGACGTATAGCAATCAGCCCCAGCATTTT,CASSIVQGTYSNQPQHF
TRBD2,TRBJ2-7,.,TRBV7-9,TGTGCCAGCAGCTTAACTAGCGGGAGTCCCACCTACGAGCAGTACTTC,CASSLTSGSPTYEQYF
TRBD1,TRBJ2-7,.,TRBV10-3,TGTGCCATCAGGACAGGGGGAGACTACGAGCAGTACTTC,CAIRTGGDYEQYF
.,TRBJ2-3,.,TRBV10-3,TGTGCCCATCGGGGGACGGAAACAGATACGCAGTATTTT,CAHRGTETDTQYF